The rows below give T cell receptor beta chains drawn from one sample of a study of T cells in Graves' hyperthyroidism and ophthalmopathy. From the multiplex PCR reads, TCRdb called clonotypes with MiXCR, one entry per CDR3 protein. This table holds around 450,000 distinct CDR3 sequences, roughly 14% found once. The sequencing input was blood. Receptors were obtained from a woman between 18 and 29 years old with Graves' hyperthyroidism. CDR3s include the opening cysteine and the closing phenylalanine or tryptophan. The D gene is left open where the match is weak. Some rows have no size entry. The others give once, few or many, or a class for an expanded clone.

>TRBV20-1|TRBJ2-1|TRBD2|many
TGCAGTGCTAAACTTGGGGTAGCGGGCCCCTTCTCCTACAATGAGCAGTTCTTC
CSAKLGVAGPFSYNEQFF
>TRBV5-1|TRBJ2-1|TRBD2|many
TGCGCCAGCAGTCGTACCAGAGCGGGGGGGCAGTACAATGAGCAGTTCTTC
CASSRTRAGGQYNEQFF
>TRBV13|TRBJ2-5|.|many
TGTGCCAGCAGCATACGTTATGGGACGGATAAAGAGACCCAGTACTTC
CASSIRYGTDKETQYF
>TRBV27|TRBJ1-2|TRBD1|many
TGTGCCAGCAGTCCACAGGGGTTTATCGGCTACACCTTC
CASSPQGFIGYTF
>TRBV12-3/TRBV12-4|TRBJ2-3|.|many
TGTGCCAGCAGTCCCGCAGGTTTGGGGGCCTGGCAGTATTTT
CASSPAGLGAWQYF
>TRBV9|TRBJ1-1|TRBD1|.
TGTGCCAACAGCGTAACAGGGGGCACTGAAGCTTTCTTT
CANSVTGGTEAFF
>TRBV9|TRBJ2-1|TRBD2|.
TGTGCCAGCAGCGTTCTTGGGACTAGCAATGAGCAGTTCTTC
CASSVLGTSNEQFF
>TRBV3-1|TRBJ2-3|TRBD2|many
TGTGCCAGCAGCCCAGGGGGAACTAGCGGGGGGGGTTTAGATACGCAGTATTTT
CASSPGGTSGGGLDTQYF
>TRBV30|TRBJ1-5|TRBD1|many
TGTGCCTGGAGTCGGACAGGGGGATTTAGTCAGCCCCAGCATTTT
CAWSRTGGFSQPQHF
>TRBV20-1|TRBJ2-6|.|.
TGCAGTGCTGTTTCTGGGGCCAACGTCCTGACTTTC
CSAVSGANVLTF
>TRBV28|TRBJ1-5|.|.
TGTGCCAGCAGTGTCCGGGACGTTAATCAGCCCCAGCATTTT
CASSVRDVNQPQHF
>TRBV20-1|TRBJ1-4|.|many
TGCAGTGCTAGTGTTCAGGGTACCGAAAAACTGTTTTTT
CSASVQGTEKLFF
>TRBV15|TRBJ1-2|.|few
TGTGCCACCAGCCACCCCCCGGGTTCTGGCTACACCTTC
CATSHPPGSGYTF
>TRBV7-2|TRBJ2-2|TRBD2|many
TGTGCCAGCAGCTTACGCGGGGGTACGAACACCGGGGAGCTGTTTTTT
CASSLRGGTNTGELFF
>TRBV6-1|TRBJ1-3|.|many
TGTGCCAGCAGTCAGGGGTTTCCATCTGGAAACACCATATATTTT
CASSQGFPSGNTIYF
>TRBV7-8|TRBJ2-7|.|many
TGTGCCAGCAGCTTAGATTATCGGGACATCGAGGAGCAGTACTTC
CASSLDYRDIEEQYF
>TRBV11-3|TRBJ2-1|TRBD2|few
TGTGCCAGCAGTCCCCTAAGGACTAGCCATGAGCAGTTCTTC
CASSPLRTSHEQFF
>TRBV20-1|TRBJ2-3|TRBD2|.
TGCAGTGCTAGGGGACTAGCGGGAGGGCTGGGCACAGATACGCAGTATTTT
CSARGLAGGLGTDTQYF
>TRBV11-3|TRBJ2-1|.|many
TGTGCCAGCAGCTTAGAGCACAATGAGCAGTTCTTC
CASSLEHNEQFF
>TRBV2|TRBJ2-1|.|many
TGTGCCAGCCCGACAAGGCCCTCCTACAATGAGCAGTTCTTC
CASPTRPSYNEQFF
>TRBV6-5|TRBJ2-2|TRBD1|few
TGTGCCAGCAGTTACCGGGACAGGGTGGCGGAGCTGTTTTTT
CASSYRDRVAELFF
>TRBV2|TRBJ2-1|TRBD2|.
TGTGCCAGCAGTTTAGTAGCGGGAGGGGCCAATTATGAGCAGTTCTTC
CASSLVAGGANYEQFF
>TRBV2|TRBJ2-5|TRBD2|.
TGTGCCAGCAACGTAGCGGGATTAGAGACCCAGTACTTC
CASNVAGLETQYF
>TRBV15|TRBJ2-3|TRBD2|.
TGTGCCACCAGCAGCCCCCTAGCGGGAGGACCAGATACGCAGTATTTT
CATSSPLAGGPDTQYF
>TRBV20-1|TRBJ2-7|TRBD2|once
TGCAGTGCTGGGGGGGGGGTTGGCGAGCAGTACTTC
CSAGGGVGEQYF
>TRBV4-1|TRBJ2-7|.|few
TGCGCCAGCAGCCAAGATATAGGGCAGTTCTACGAGCAGTACTTC
CASSQDIGQFYEQYF
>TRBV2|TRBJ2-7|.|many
TGTGCCAGCAGTGAAGGTGGGACCCTCTCCTACGAGCAGTACTTC
CASSEGGTLSYEQYF
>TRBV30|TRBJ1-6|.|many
TGTGCCTGGCGCGGGGGCGGTACACCCCTCCACTTT
CAWRGGGTPLHF
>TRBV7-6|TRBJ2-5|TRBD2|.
TGTGCCAGCAGCAACTCCGGGACTAGGGGGACCCAGTACTTC
CASSNSGTRGTQYF
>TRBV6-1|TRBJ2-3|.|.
TGTGCCAGCAGTGAAGGGCTACGCGGGGGCACAGATACGCAGTATTTT
CASSEGLRGGTDTQYF
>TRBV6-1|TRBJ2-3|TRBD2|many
TGTGCCAGCAGTTACAAAACGGGAGGAGAGGATACGCAGTATTTT
CASSYKTGGEDTQYF
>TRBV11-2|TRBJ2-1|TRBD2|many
TGTGCCAGCAGCTTCCCCCTGGGAGGGGACAATGAGCAGTTCTTC
CASSFPLGGDNEQFF
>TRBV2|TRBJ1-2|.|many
TGTGCCAGCAGTAAACATGAGTCTGCTAACTATGGCTACACCTTC
CASSKHESANYGYTF
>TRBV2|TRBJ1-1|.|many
TGTGCCAGCACTGAGGGGGAGCCCACTGAAGCTTTCTTT
CASTEGEPTEAFF
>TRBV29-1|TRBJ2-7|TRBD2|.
TGCAGCGTTGGACTAGCGGGGCGCGAGCAGTACTTC
CSVGLAGREQYF
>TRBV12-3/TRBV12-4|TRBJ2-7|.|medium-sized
TGTGCCAGCAGTCCCTTTCTCCCGGGAGCCCAGCACGAGCAGTACTTC
CASSPFLPGAQHEQYF